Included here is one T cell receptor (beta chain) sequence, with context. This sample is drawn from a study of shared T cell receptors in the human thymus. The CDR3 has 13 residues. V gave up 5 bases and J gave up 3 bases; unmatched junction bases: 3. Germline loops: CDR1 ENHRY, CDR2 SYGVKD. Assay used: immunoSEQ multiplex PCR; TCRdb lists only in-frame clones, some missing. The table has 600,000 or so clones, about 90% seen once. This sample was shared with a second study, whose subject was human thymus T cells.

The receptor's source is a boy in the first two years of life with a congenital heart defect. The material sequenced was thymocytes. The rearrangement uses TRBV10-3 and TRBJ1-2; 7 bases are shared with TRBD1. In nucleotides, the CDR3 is TGTGCCATCAGTCGCGGGACAGACTATGGCTACACCTTC. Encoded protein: CAISRGTDYGYTF.